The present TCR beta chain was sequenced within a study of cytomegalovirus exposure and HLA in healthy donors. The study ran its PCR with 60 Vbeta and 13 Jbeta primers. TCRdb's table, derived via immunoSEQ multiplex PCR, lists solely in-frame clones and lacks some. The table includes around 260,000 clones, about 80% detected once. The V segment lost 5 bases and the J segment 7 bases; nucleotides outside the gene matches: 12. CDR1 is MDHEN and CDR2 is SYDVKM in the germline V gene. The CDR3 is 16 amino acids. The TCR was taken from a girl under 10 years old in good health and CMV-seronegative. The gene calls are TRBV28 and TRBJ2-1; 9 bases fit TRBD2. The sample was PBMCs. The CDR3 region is CASSNEAGGSFNEQFF. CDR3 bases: TGTGCCAGCAGTAATGAAGCGGGAGGATCCTTTAATGAGCAGTTCTTC.